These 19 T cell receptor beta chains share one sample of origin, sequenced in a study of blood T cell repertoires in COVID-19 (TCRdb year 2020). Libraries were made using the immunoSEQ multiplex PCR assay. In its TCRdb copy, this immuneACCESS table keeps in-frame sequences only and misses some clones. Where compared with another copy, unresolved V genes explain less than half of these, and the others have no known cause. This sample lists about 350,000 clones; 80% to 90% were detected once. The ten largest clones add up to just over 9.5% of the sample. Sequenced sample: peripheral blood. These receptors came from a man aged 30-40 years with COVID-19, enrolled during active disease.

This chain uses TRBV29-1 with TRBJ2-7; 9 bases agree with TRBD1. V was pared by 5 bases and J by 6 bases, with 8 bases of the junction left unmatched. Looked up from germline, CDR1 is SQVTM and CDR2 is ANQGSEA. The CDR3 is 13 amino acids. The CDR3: CSVTGQGFREQYF. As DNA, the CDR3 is TGCAGCGTTACGGGACAGGGCTTCCGCGAGCAGTACTTC.

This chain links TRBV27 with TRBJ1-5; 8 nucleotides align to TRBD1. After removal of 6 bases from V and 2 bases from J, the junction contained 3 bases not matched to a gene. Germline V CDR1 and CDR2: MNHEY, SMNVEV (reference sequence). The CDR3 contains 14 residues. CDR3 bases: TGTGCCAGCAGATCGACAGGGGGCAATCAGCCCCAGCATTTT. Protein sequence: CASRSTGGNQPQHF.

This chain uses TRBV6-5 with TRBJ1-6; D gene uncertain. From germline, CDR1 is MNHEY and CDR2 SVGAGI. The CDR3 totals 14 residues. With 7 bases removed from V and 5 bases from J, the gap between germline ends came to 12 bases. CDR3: CASTRTRDNSPLHF. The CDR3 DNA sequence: TGTGCCAGCACCAGAACACGGGATAATTCACCCCTCCACTTT.

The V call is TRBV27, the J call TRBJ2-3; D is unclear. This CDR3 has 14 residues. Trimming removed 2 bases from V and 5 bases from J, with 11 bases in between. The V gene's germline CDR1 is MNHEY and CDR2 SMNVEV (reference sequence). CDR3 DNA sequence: TGTGCCAGCAGTTTAAATAATATTTTAGATACGCAGTATTTT. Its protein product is CASSLNNILDTQYF.

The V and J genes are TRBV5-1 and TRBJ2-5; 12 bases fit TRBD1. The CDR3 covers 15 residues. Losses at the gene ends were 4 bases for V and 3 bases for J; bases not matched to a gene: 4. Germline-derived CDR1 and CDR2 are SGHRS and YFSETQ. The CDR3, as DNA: TGCGCCAGCAGCGGGACAGGGGGCGCAGAAGAGACCCAGTACTTC. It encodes CASSGTGGAEETQYF.

This chain's CDR3 is CASTGQNQGNQPQHF. CDR3 DNA: TGTGCCAGTACCGGACAAAATCAGGGGAATCAGCCCCAGCATTTT. This chain joins TRBV19 and TRBJ1-5, with D perhaps TRBD1 (6 bases). Germline-derived CDR1 and CDR2 are LNHDA and SQIVND (reference sequence). The germline V and J ends were trimmed by 7 bases and 4 bases, with 17 bases remaining between them. This CDR3 region has 15 residues.

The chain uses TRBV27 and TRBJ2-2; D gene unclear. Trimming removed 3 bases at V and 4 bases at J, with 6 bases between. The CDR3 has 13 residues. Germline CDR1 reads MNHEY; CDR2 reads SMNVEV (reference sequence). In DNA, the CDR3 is TGTGCCAGCAGTTTGATAGCCACCGGGGAGCTGTTTTTT. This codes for CASSLIATGELFF.

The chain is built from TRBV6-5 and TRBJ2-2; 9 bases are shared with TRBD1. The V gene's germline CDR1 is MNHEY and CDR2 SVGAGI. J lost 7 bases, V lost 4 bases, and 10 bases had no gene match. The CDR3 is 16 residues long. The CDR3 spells CASSSQDRGRNGELFF. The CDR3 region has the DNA TGTGCCAGCAGTTCCCAGGACAGGGGCCGGAACGGGGAGCTGTTTTTT.

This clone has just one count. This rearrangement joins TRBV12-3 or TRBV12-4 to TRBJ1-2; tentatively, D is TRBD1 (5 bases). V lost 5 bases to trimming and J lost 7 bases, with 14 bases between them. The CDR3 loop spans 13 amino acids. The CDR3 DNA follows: TGTGCCAGCAGTGACAGCAGGGTCGTTGGCTACACCTTC. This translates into CASSDSRVVGYTF.

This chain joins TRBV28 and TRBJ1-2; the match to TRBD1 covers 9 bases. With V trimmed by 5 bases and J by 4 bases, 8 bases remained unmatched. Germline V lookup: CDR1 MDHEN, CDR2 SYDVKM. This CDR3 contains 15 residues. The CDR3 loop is CASSTETGGSYGYTF. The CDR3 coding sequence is TGTGCCAGCAGTACAGAAACAGGGGGCAGCTATGGCTACACCTTC.

The CDR3 protein is CASSDIQSPYGYTF. In nucleotides, the CDR3 is TGTGCCAGCAGTGACATACAGAGCCCCTATGGCTACACCTTC. This sequence joins TRBV6-1 and TRBJ1-2; D is unresolved. The V and J ends lost 3 bases and 4 bases respectively, with 12 bases between them. Germline V gene sequence: CDR1 MNHNS, CDR2 SASEGT. CDR3 length: 14 amino acids.

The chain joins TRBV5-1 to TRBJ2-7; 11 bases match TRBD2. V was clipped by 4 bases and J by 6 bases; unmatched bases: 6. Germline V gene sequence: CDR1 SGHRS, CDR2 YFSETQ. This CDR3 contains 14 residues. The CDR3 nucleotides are TGCGCCAGCAGCATAGCGGGAGGGCCGGGCGAGCAGTACTTC. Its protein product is CASSIAGGPGEQYF.

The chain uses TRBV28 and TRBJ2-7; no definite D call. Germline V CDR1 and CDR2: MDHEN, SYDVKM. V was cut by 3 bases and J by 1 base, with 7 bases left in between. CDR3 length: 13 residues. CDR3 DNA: TGTGCCAGCAGTTTCGGAGTTTCCTACGAGCAGTACTTC. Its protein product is CASSFGVSYEQYF.

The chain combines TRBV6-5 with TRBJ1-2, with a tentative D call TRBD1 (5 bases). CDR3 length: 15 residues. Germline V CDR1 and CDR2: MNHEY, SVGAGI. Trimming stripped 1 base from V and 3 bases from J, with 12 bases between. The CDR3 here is CASSYWGSGDYGYTF. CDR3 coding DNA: TGTGCCAGCAGTTACTGGGGCAGCGGGGACTATGGCTACACCTTC.

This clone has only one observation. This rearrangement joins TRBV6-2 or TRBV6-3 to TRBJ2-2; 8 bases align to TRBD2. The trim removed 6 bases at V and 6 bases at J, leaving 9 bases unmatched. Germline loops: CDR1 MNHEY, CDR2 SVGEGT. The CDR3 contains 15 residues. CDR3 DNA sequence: TGTGCCAGCAGCTCGGGACTAGGACGGTCCGGGGAGCTGTTTTTT. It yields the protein CASSSGLGRSGELFF.

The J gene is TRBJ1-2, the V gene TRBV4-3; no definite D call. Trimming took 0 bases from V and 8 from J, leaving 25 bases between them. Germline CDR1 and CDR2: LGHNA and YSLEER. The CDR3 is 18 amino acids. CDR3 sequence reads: CASSQDAEAASLIVGYTF. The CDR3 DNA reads TGCGCCAGCAGCCAAGATGCGGAGGCAGCTAGTCTGATTGTGGGCTACACCTTC.

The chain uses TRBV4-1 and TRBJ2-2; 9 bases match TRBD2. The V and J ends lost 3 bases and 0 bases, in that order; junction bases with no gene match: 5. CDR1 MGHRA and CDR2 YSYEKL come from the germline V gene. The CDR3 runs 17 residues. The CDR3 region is CASSQQAGGANTGELFF. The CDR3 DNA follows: TGCGCCAGCAGCCAGCAAGCGGGAGGTGCGAACACCGGGGAGCTGTTTTTT.

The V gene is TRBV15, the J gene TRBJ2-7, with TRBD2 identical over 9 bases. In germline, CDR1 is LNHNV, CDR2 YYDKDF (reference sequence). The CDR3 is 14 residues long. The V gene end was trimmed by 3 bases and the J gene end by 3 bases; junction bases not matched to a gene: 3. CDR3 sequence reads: CATSRISGSYEQYF. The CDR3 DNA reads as TGTGCCACCAGCAGGATTAGCGGGAGCTACGAGCAGTACTTC. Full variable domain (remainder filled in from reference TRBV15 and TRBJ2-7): DAMVIQNPRYQVTQFGKPVTLSCSQTLNHNVMYWYQQKSSQAPKLLFHYYDKDFNNEADTPDNFQSRRPNTSFCFLDIRSPGLGDTAMYLCATSRISGSYEQYFGPGTRLTVT.

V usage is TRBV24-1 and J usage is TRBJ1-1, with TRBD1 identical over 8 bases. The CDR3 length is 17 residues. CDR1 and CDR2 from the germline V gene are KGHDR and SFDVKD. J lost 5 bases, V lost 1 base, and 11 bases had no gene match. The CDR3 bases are TGTGCCACCAGTGATTTCATTCTGACAGGGGCAGGGACTGAAGCTTTCTTT. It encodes CATSDFILTGAGTEAFF.